The 26 T cell receptor beta chains in this list originate from one sample, sequenced in a study of T cell responses to AZD1222 COVID-19 vaccine. The data were produced by immunoSEQ multiplex PCR, yet TCRdb's version contains in-frame clones alone and is incomplete. The sample lists 110,000 to 150,000 clones, more than 70% occurring once. The input for sequencing was peripheral blood, taken 28 days after the second AZD1222 dose. These receptors all come from an adult who received the AZD1222 COVID-19 vaccine.

As DNA, the CDR3 is TGTGCCAGCAGGGGCATGAACACTGAAGCTTTCTTT. It codes for CASRGMNTEAFF. This chain joins TRBV19 and TRBJ1-1, with D maybe TRBD1 (6 bases). Germline CDR1 is LNHDA and CDR2 is SQIVND (reference sequence). Trimming removed 9 bases from V and 0 bases from J, with 8 bases in between. This CDR3 is 12 amino acids long. Combining the CDR3 with reference TRBV19 and TRBJ1-1 gives the whole variable domain DGGITQSPKYLFRKEGQNVTLSCEQNLNHDAMYWYRQDPGQGLRLIYYSQIVNDFQKGDIAEGYSVSREKKESFPLTVTSAQKNPTAFYLCASRGMNTEAFFGQGTRLTVV.

V is TRBV18 and J is TRBJ1-6; D uncertain. CDR1 and CDR2 from the germline V gene are KGHSH and LQKENI. The CDR3 is 14 amino acids. V lost 6 bases and J 6 bases, leaving 12 bases between the germline ends. The CDR3 DNA follows: TGTGCCAGCTCCCAGGAGGAGGTTAATTCACCCCTCCACTTT. Its protein is CASSQEEVNSPLHF.

The chain uses TRBV19 and TRBJ2-1, with TRBD2 matching 10 bases. The CDR3 is made up of 16 amino acids. V trimming: 5 bases; J trimming: 6 bases; junction bases outside the gene matches: 10. Germline V gives CDR1 LNHDA, CDR2 SQIVND (reference sequence). CDR3 sequence reads: CASSAQKREGGNEQFF. CDR3 nucleotide sequence: TGTGCCAGTAGTGCCCAGAAGCGGGAGGGCGGCAATGAGCAGTTCTTC.

This sequence joins TRBV12-3 or TRBV12-4 and TRBJ1-3; D is unresolved. CDR3 size: 12 residues. V was cut by 4 bases and J by 4 bases, with 5 bases left in between. The CDR3 nucleotides read TGTGCCAGCAGTTCCCCCGGAAACACCATATATTTT. This codes for CASSSPGNTIYF.

This chain joins TRBV6-5 and TRBJ1-2; TRBD1 matches at 7 bases. This CDR3 region has 14 residues. Looked up from germline, CDR1 is MNHEY and CDR2 is SVGAGI. The J segment lost 3 bases and the V segment lost 0 bases, leaving 1 base of the junction unmatched. The CDR3 DNA sequence: TGTGCCAGCAGTTACTCCGACAGGGACTATGGCTACACCTTC. This translates into CASSYSDRDYGYTF.

As DNA, the CDR3 is TGTGCCAGCGGGCCGGTCAGGGGCTATGGCTACACCTTC. This encodes CASGPVRGYGYTF. V usage is TRBV6-5 and J usage is TRBJ1-2; a possible D gene is TRBD1 (6 bases). The CDR3 has 13 residues. Trimming removed 8 bases at V and 4 bases at J, with 14 bases between. Per the germline V gene, CDR1 is MNHEY and CDR2 is SVGAGI.

This clone was observed a single time. This chain links TRBV5-8 with TRBJ1-2; TRBD1 agrees at 9 bases. Germline assignment: CDR1 SGHTS and CDR2 YDEGEE. The length of the CDR3 is 15 residues. The V gene end was trimmed by 6 bases and the J gene end by 5 bases; junction bases not matched to a gene: 11. Written as DNA, the CDR3 is TGTGCCAGCAATTGGTATACTGGGACAGGGTATGGCTACACCTTC. It specifies CASNWYTGTGYGYTF.

The rearrangement links TRBV5-5 to TRBJ1-6; 10 nucleotides match TRBD1. This CDR3 comprises 15 residues. From germline, CDR1 is SGHKS and CDR2 YYEKEE (reference sequence). V lost 2 bases, J lost 9 bases, and 5 bases stayed unmatched. CDR3 residues: CASSFGQGEGSPLHF. The CDR3 region has the DNA TGTGCCAGCAGCTTCGGACAGGGGGAGGGTTCACCCCTCCACTTT. Full variable domain (outside the CDR3, taken from reference TRBV5-5 and TRBJ1-6): DAGVTQSPTHLIKTRGQQVTLRCSPISGHKSVSWYQQVLGQGPQFIFQYYEKEERGRGNFPDRFSARQFPNYSSELNVNALLLGDSALYLCASSFGQGEGSPLHFGNGTRLTVT.

The J gene is TRBJ2-1, the V gene TRBV5-1, with 13 bases that match TRBD2. With 2 bases clipped from V and 8 bases from J, the junction kept 4 bases outside the gene matches. The CDR3 length is 15 residues. The germline V gene has CDR1 SGHRS and CDR2 YFSETQ. The chain's CDR3 is CASSLGLAGVDEQFF. CDR3 DNA: TGCGCCAGCAGCTTAGGACTAGCGGGAGTCGATGAGCAGTTCTTC.

The chain uses TRBV28 and TRBJ1-5, with 8 bases matching TRBD1. V shed 3 bases and J 6 bases; nucleotides not matched to a gene: 7. CDR3 size: 15 residues. Germline V gene sequence: CDR1 MDHEN, CDR2 SYDVKM. The DNA of the CDR3 is TGTGCCAGCAGTTTTTCGGACAGGGCGGGTCAGCCCCAGCATTTT. Translating it yields CASSFSDRAGQPQHF.

The chain combines TRBV6-1 with TRBJ1-3; D perhaps matches TRBD1 (6 bases). The CDR3 is 14 residues long. With 1 base removed from V and 6 bases from J, the gap between germline ends came to 10 bases. The V gene's germline CDR1 is MNHNS and CDR2 SASEGT. The CDR3 is CASSEEGGPNTIYF. The CDR3 nucleotides are TGTGCCAGCAGTGAAGAGGGGGGCCCAAACACCATATATTTT.

The chain employs TRBV6-2 or TRBV6-3 and TRBJ1-6; 7 positions match TRBD1. The ends lost 1 base at V and 0 bases at J; junction bases unmatched: 6. Germline assignment: CDR1 MNHEY and CDR2 SVGEGT. This CDR3 comprises 18 residues. CDR3 sequence (DNA): TGTGCCAGCAGTTACTTTGGACAGGAATTCTCCTATAATTCACCCCTCCACTTT. Translation: CASSYFGQEFSYNSPLHF.

This chain connects TRBV5-1 to TRBJ2-2; D ambiguous. Trimming cost V 4 bases and J 5 bases, with 9 bases left between them. This CDR3 contains 13 residues. Germline loops: CDR1 SGHRS, CDR2 YFSETQ. The CDR3 coding sequence is TGCGCCAGCAGCCCGATTACGACCGGGGAGCTGTTTTTT. Translated: CASSPITTGELFF.

This clone came up once. This chain uses TRBV28 with TRBJ2-2; D possibly corresponds to TRBD1 (5 bases). Germline assignment: CDR1 MDHEN and CDR2 SYDVKM. The CDR3 length is 13 residues. Trimming stripped 3 bases from V and 6 bases from J, with 8 bases between. The CDR3 is CASSFWGPGELFF. The CDR3 DNA reads TGTGCCAGCAGTTTTTGGGGCCCCGGGGAGCTGTTTTTT.

The chain employs TRBV4-3 and TRBJ1-2; the D is unclear. The CDR3 is made up of 14 amino acids. V dropped 0 bases and J dropped 3 bases, with 8 bases sitting between them. The germline V gene encodes CDR1 LGHNA and CDR2 YSLEER. The CDR3 DNA follows: TGCGCCAGCAGCCAAGATAGGTCGCACTATGGCTACACCTTC. Translated, it gives CASSQDRSHYGYTF.

This chain connects TRBV7-9 to TRBJ1-3, with TRBD1 matching 10 bases. CDR3 length equals 16 residues. The V gene's germline CDR1 is SEHNR and CDR2 FQNEAQ (reference sequence). After removal of 5 bases from V and 4 bases from J, the junction contained 8 bases not matched to a gene. The CDR3 region is CASSMVGTGAGNTIYF. The CDR3 nucleotides read TGTGCCAGCAGCATGGTGGGGACAGGGGCCGGAAACACCATATATTTT.

V is TRBV27 and J is TRBJ1-2; a weak D match, TRBD1 (5 bases). This CDR3 region has 15 residues. V lost 2 bases, J lost 7 bases, and 17 bases lay in between. Germline V gene sequence: CDR1 MNHEY, CDR2 SMNVEV (reference sequence). For the CDR3, the DNA is TGTGCCAGCAGTTTAGGTCAGCAGGGCGTCTCTGGCTACACCTTC. Protein product: CASSLGQQGVSGYTF.

The CDR3, as DNA: TGCAGCGTAGGGAAGTTAGCAACTAATGAAAAACTGTTTTTT. Translating it yields CSVGKLATNEKLFF. V usage is TRBV29-1 and J usage is TRBJ1-4; D unresolved. CDR1 and CDR2 from the germline V gene are SQVTM and ANQGSEA. The ends were cut back, 6 bases at V and 0 bases at J, with 11 bases in the middle. CDR3 length equals 14 residues.

The V gene is TRBV2, the J gene TRBJ2-3, with D hard to call. The germline gives CDR1 SNHLY, CDR2 FYNNEI. This CDR3 region has 15 residues. Trimming removed 3 bases from V and 0 bases from J, with 10 bases in between. The CDR3 sequence: CASSEKQLSTDTQYF. The CDR3 nucleotides read TGTGCCAGCAGTGAGAAGCAGCTGAGCACAGATACGCAGTATTTT.

This sequence joins TRBV4-2 and TRBJ2-1; 9 bases agree with TRBD2. This CDR3 contains 15 residues. Germline loops: CDR1 LGHNA, CDR2 YNFKEQ. Losses at the gene ends were 1 base for V and 5 bases for J; bases not matched to a gene: 3. The CDR3 bases are TGTGCCAGCAGCCAAGGAAGCGGGGGGAACAATGAGCAGTTCTTC. Translated: CASSQGSGGNNEQFF.

The chain links TRBV3-1 (or the pseudogene TRBV3-2) to TRBJ2-1, with a possible D match to TRBD2 (6 bases). Per the germline V gene, CDR1 is LGHDT and CDR2 is YNNKEL (reference sequence). CDR3 length: 16 amino acids. Trimming left V 4 bases short and J 1 base short, with 14 bases between. CDR3 sequence (DNA): TGTGCCAGCAGCCCAAGGGAGCGGGCATCCTACAATGAGCAGTTCTTC. Protein: CASSPRERASYNEQFF.

As DNA, the CDR3 is TGTGCCAGCTCACCACCGGTAGCGGGGGGGCCAGGGGAGGATGAGCAGTTCTTC. This gives the protein CASSPPVAGGPGEDEQFF. The chain is built from TRBV18 and TRBJ2-1; TRBD2 aligns across 11 bases. CDR1 and CDR2 from the germline V gene are KGHSH and LQKENI. The CDR3 covers 18 residues. The trim removed 0 bases at V and 8 bases at J, leaving 12 bases unmatched.

The CDR3 spells CASSQGQGKHYGYTF. CDR3 bases: TGTGCCAGCAGCCAAGGACAGGGTAAACACTATGGCTACACCTTC. The chain links TRBV4-2 to TRBJ1-2; 7 bases are shared with TRBD1. After removal of 1 base from V and 3 bases from J, the junction contained 5 bases not matched to a gene. The germline gives CDR1 LGHNA, CDR2 YNFKEQ. CDR3 size: 15 residues.

The chain has TRBV6-5 and TRBJ2-7; 11 nucleotides agree with TRBD1. Germline CDR1 reads MNHEY; CDR2 reads SVGAGI. Trimming took 2 bases from V and 2 from J; bases not matched to a gene: 2. The CDR3 runs 15 residues. This CDR3 is CASSYGTGGAYEQYF. The CDR3 DNA sequence: TGTGCCAGCAGTTACGGGACAGGGGGAGCCTACGAGCAGTACTTC.

The gene calls are TRBV18 and TRBJ2-1; D not resolved. CDR1 KGHSH and CDR2 LQKENI come from the germline V gene. The CDR3 is 13 residues long. Trimming took 2 bases from V and 8 from J, leaving 10 bases between them. The CDR3 nucleotides are TGTGCCAGCTCACCAAGAACAGATGATGAGCAGTTCTTC. Its translation is CASSPRTDDEQFF. The whole variable domain, remainder taken from reference TRBV18 and TRBJ2-1, is NAGVMQNPRHLVRRRGQEARLRCSPMKGHSHVYWYRQLPEEGLKFMVYLQKENIIDESGMPKERFSAEFPKEGPSILRIQQVVRGDSAAYFCASSPRTDDEQFFGPGTRLTVL.

This clone was seen just once. The chain combines TRBV7-9 with TRBJ1-1, with TRBD1 matching over 9 bases. CDR3 size: 13 residues. J gave up 9 bases and V 0 bases, and 2 bases lay outside the gene matches. Germline CDR1 is SEHNR and CDR2 is FQNEAQ (reference sequence). The CDR3: CASSLAQGAQAFF. In DNA, the CDR3 is TGTGCCAGCAGCTTAGCACAGGGGGCGCAAGCTTTCTTT.